The source of this T cell receptor beta chain is a study of T-cell memory formation after mild COVID-19. Findings and caveats of the study: Still unconfirmed is whether the second-wave clones peaking on day 37 recognized SARS-CoV-2. Contracting clones localized mainly to CM and EM when CD4+ and mainly to EMRA when CD8+. There was a balanced CD4/CD8 profile in clones contracting day 15 to 85, and later expanders leaned CD4+.

The CDR3 has 13 residues. V lost 2 bases to trimming and J lost 8 bases; unmatched junction nucleotides: 5. Per the germline V gene, CDR1 is DFQATT and CDR2 is SNEGSKA (reference sequence). Employing constant-segment primers, 5'RACE generated TCR alpha and TCR beta cDNA libraries bearing sample barcodes and UMIs. MiXCR was run by TCRdb on the 5' RACE reads, yielding one entry per CDR3 protein. Of under 700,000 distinct CDR3 sequences in the sample, 20% were seen once. Details on this clonotype: Its antigen is currently unknown.

The receptor was isolated from an adult woman who had mild COVID-19 (a few samples of this study predate the infection). Cell type and time point are not known. Sample: PBMCs or a T cell subset sorted from them (not recorded which). The J gene is TRBJ2-1, the V gene TRBV20-1; 8 bases fit TRBD2. Written as DNA, the CDR3 is TGCAGTGCTAGAAAAGCGGGAGTTGATGAGCAGTTCTTC. It encodes CSARKAGVDEQFF.